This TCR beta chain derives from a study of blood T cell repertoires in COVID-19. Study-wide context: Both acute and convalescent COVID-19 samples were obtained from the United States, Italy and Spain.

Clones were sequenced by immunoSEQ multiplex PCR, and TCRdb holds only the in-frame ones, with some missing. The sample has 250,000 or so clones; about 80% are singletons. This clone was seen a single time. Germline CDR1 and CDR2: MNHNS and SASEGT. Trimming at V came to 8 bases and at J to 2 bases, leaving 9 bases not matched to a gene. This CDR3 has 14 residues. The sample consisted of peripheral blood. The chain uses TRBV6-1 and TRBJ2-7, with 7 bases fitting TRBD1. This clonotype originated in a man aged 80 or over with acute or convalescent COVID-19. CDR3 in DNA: TGTGCCAGCCTGGACAGGACCGGCCCCTACGAGCAGTACTTC. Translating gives CASLDRTGPYEQYF.